This T cell receptor (beta chain) originates from a study of shared clonotypes between healthy human individuals (dated by TCRdb to the early 2020s). For context, the study as a whole: A couple of women and three men aged 18 to 49 years were included in the cohort. Libraries were prepared and TCR repertoires were sequenced by different laboratories using diverse techniques, in order to increase sequencing depth and limit assay-specific biases. Between about 0.8 and 9.5 billion PBMCs per donor were obtained by leukapheresis. To estimate repertoire size and how much clonotype sharing occurs between individuals, the study deeply sequenced the blood TCR repertoires of five healthy adults. Per donor, three plates each were used for CD4 naive and CD4 memory, two for CD8 naive, and one for CD8 memory.

Using the deep immunoSEQ assay, multiplex PCR amplified TCR CDR3 regions from genomic DNA. Extracted genomic DNA from each cell subset was distributed evenly across all wells of several immunoSEQ 96-well plates, and each plate was treated as a replicate. Each replicate PCR for sorted subsets received around 0.2 ug genomic DNA, equal to some 32,000 T cell genomes. Purified libraries were measured with a Qubit 3.0 fluorometer, size-checked on a Bioanalyzer 2100, and measured again with the KAPA Library Quantification kit. Every immunoSEQ 96-well plate was sequenced on a separate single-read 150-cycle Illumina NextSeq 550 flow cell. As for the original processing: The immunoSEQ output contained only junctional sequences without quality scores, so filtering could not match that applied to full-length reads. To assign V/J genes and CDR3, sequences were annotated using PyIR, a Python wrapper for IgBLAST v1.9, with IMGT germline references. Any read was removed if the V/J assignment was weak (E-value above 1e-6), the CDR3 was missing, or the read contained stop codons, out-of-frame junctions, or ambiguous translated residues. V3J clonotypes were defined as sequences sharing an identical inferred V gene, J gene, and CDR3 amino acid sequence. Percentage overlap between repertoires was computed as shared unique clonotypes divided by the size of the smaller repertoire. Richness of each repertoire was evaluated using RTK rarefaction, the Chao1 estimator, and Recon v2.1 estimates of unobserved clonotypes. Generation probabilities were computed with OLGA for all TCRbeta clonotypes obtained by the gDNA method from four donors. TCRdb took this table from immuneACCESS and kept in-frame rearrangements with V and J called. Such tables lack part of the clones; where checked against another copy, unresolved V genes explain under half of the gap, and the rest is unexplained. Clonal size and the V and J genes are those of that table, whereas D and trimming came from the DNA. In this sample the table shows about 1,900,000 clones, less than 95% of which occur a single time. In total, the top ten clones hold 1.2% of the sample.

The V and J ends are trimmed by 2 bases and 4 bases, leaving 9 bases between them. From cysteine to phenylalanine, the CDR3 is 13 amino acids long. The CDR3 DNA has 39 bases and is translated from base 1. Per the germline V gene (reference sequence), LNHDA is the CDR1 and SQIVND is the CDR2. Notes on this clone: The clone's antigen remains unknown. No clone much larger than this one lies a single base away; base qualities are absent. Other DNA variants within this sample encode the same CDR3.

For the CD8 naive samples, CD45RO-negative cells were positively selected for CCR7, yielding a CD45RA+CCR7+ population from which TemRA cells were excluded. Donors were healthy HIV-negative adults with no recently reported acute infections or vaccinations. Only Caucasian adults living in Nashville, Tennessee, USA were represented among the donors. Blood was obtained by leukapheresis, after which PBMCs were separated by Ficoll-Histopaque density gradient centrifugation and cryopreserved in liquid nitrogen vapor phase. Purity and quantity of every magnetically sorted T cell population were checked by analytical flow cytometry. From each sorted fraction, genomic DNA was isolated and quantified by UV absorbance on a Nanodrop 2000c. Results the study describes overall, beyond this receptor: Sampling was restricted to blood, and TCR repertoires in tissues likely differ from the TCR repertoires found in blood. Estimated clonotype richness was generally larger for naive than for memory subsets. Pairwise subsampling indicated that sequencing depth was expected to affect the degree of clonotype sharing among donors. The genetic and exposure-history diversity represented was limited by the small number of donors. Even with the large sequencing depth, rarefaction of the sorted-subset datasets indicated that sequencing was incomplete. Across a few donors, about 4.5% of naive CD4, 3.5% of naive CD8, 2.3% of memory CD4, and roughly 0.4% of memory CD8 clonotypes were shared. Clonotypes shared by all four sorted-subset donors showed higher generation probabilities than non-shared clonotypes.

This TCR was recovered from a man younger than 35 in good health. The chain is made from TRBV19 and TRBJ2-7; no D gene is confidently identified. The sample comprised naive CD8+ T cells sorted from blood. This specimen's cell subset or site label, per the study, means: CD45RA+CCR7+. CDR3 reads: CASSISPSYEQYF. In nucleotide form, the sequence is TGTGCCAGTAGTATATCCCCCTCGTACGAGCAGTACTTC.